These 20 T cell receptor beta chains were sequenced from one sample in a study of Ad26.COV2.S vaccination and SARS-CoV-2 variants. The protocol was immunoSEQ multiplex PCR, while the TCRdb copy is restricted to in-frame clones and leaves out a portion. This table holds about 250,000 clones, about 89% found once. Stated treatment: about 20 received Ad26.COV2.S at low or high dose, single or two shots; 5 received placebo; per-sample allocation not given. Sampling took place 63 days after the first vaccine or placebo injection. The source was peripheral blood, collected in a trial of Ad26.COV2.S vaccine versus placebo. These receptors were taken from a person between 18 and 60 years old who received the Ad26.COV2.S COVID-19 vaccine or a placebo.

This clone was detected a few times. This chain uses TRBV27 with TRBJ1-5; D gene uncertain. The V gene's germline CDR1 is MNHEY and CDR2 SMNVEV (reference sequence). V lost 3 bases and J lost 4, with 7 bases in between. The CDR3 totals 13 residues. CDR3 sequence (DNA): TGTGCCAGCAGTTTGGTGGGGAATCAGCCCCAGCATTTT. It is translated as CASSLVGNQPQHF.

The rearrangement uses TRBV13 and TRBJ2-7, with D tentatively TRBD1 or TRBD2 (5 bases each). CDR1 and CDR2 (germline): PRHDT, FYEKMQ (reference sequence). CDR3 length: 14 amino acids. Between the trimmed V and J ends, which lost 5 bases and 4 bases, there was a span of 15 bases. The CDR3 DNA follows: TGTGCCAGCAGCCGGGACCGAAATGGGTACGAGCAGTACTTC. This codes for CASSRDRNGYEQYF.

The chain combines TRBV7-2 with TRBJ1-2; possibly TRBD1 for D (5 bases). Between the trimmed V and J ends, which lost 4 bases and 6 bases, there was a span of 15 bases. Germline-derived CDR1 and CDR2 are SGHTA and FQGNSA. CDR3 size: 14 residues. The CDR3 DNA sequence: TGTGCCAGCAGCTCGAAGGGGTACTCGCATGGCTACACCTTC. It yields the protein CASSSKGYSHGYTF.

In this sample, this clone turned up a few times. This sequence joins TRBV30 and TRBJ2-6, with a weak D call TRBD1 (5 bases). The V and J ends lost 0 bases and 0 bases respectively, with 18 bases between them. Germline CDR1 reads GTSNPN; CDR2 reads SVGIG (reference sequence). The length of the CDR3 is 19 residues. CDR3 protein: CAWSVRRSGQYSGANVLTF. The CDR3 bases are TGTGCCTGGAGTGTACGAAGATCAGGACAATACTCTGGGGCCAACGTCCTGACTTTC.

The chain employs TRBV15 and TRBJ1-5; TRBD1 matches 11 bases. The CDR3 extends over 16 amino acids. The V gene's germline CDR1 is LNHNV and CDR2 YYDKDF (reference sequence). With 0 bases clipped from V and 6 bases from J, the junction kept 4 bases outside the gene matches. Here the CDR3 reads CATSRERTGGVQPQHF. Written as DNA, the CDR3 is TGTGCCACCAGCAGAGAACGGACAGGGGGCGTTCAGCCCCAGCATTTT. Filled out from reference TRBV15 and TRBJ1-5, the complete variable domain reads DAMVIQNPRYQVTQFGKPVTLSCSQTLNHNVMYWYQQKSSQAPKLLFHYYDKDFNNEADTPDNFQSRRPNTSFCFLDIRSPGLGDTAMYLCATSRERTGGVQPQHFGDGTRLSIL.

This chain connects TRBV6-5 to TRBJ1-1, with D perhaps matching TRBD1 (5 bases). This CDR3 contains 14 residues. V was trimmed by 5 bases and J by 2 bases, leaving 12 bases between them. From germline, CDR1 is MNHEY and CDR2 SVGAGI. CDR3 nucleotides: TGTGCCAGCAGTATAGGGACGGCAAACACTGAAGCTTTCTTT. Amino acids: CASSIGTANTEAFF.

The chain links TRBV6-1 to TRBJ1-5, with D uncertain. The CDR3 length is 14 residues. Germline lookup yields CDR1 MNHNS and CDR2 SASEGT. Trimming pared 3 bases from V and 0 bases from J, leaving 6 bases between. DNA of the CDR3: TGTGCCAGCAGTGATAGGGTTAGCAATCAGCCCCAGCATTTT. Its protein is CASSDRVSNQPQHF.

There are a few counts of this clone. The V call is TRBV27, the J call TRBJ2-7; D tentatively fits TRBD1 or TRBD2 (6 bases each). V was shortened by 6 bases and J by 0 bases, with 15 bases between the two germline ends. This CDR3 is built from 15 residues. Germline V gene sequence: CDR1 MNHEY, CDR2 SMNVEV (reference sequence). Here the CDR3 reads CASSPFGGYSYEQYF. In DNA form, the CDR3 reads TGTGCCAGCAGCCCTTTCGGGGGCTACTCCTACGAGCAGTACTTC.

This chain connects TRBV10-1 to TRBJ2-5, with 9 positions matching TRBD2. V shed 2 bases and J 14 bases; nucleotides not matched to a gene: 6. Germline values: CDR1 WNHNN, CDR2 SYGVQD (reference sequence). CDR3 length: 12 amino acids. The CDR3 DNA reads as TGCGCCAGCAGTGAGCGCGGGAGGGCCTTTTACTTC. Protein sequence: CASSERGRAFYF.

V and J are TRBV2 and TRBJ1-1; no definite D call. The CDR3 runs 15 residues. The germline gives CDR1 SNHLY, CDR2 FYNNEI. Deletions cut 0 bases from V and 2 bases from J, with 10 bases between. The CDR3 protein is CASSEAAFGNTEAFF. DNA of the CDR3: TGTGCCAGCAGTGAAGCCGCTTTCGGCAACACTGAAGCTTTCTTT.

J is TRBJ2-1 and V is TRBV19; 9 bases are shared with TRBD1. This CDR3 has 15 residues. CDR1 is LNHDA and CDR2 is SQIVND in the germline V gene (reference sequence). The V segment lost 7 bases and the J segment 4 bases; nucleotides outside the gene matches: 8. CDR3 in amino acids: CASKPGTGSYNEQFF. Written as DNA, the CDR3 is TGTGCCAGTAAACCAGGGACAGGGAGTTACAATGAGCAGTTCTTC.

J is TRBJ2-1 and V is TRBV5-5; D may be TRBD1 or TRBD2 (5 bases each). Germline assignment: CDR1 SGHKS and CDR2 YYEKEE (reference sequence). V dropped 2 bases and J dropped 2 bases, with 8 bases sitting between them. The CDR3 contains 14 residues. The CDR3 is CASSFGTPYNEQFF. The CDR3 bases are TGTGCCAGCAGCTTCGGGACCCCCTACAATGAGCAGTTCTTC.

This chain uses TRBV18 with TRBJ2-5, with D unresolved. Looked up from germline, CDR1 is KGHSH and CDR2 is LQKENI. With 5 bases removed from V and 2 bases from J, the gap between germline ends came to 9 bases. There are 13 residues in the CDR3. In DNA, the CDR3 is TGTGCCAGCTCAGCTGCCGGGCAAGAGACCCAGTACTTC. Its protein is CASSAAGQETQYF.

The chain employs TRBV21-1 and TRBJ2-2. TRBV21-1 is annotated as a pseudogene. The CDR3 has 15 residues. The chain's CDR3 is CASSTGKANTGELFF. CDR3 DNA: TGTGCCAGCAGCACGGGCAAAGCGAACACCGGGGAGCTGTTTTTT.

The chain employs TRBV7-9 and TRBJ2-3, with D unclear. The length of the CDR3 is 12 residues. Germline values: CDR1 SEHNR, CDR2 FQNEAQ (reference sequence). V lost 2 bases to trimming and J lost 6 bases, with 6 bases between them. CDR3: CASSLSGDTQYF. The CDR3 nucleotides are TGTGCCAGCAGCTTATCCGGCGATACGCAGTATTTT.

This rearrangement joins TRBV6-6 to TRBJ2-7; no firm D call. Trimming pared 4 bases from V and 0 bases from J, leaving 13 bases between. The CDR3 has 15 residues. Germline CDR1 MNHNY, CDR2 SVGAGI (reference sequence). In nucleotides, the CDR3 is TGTGCCAGCAGTTCTGGGGTCCTAAGCTCCTACGAGCAGTACTTC. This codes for CASSSGVLSSYEQYF.

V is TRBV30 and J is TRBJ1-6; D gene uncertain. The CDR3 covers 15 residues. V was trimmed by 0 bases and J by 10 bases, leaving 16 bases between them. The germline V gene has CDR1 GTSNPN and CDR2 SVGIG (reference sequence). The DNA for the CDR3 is TGTGCCTGGAGTGTAAATCAGTACGGGCGGTCACCCCTCCACTTT. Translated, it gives CAWSVNQYGRSPLHF.

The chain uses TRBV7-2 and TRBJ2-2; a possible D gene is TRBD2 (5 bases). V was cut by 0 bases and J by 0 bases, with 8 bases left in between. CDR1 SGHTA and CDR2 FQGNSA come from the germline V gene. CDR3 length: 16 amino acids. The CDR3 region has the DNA TGTGCCAGCAGCTTAGCGGGAGTCGCGAACACCGGGGAGCTGTTTTTT. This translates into CASSLAGVANTGELFF.

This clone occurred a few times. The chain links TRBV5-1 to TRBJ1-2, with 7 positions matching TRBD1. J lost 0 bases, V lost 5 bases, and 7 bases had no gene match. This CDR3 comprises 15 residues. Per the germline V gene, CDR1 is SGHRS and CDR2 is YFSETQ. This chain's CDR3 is CASRQTGRANYGYTF. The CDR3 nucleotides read TGCGCCAGCAGACAGACAGGGCGCGCTAACTATGGCTACACCTTC.

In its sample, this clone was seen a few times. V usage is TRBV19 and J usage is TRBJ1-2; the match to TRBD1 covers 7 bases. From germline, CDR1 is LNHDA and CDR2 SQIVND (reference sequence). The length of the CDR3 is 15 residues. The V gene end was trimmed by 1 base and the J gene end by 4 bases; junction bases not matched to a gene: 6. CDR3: CASSIAAGQIYGYTF. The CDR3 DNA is TGTGCCAGTAGTATAGCTGCGGGACAGATCTATGGCTACACCTTC. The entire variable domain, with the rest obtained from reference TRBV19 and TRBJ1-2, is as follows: DGGITQSPKYLFRKEGQNVTLSCEQNLNHDAMYWYRQDPGQGLRLIYYSQIVNDFQKGDIAEGYSVSREKKESFPLTVTSAQKNPTAFYLCASSIAAGQIYGYTFGSGTRLTVV.